Listed here is a single T cell receptor (beta chain). Its antigen remains unidentified. Base qualities were left out, and no much larger clone turns up one base away. TCRbeta CDR3 regions were amplified from genomic DNA using the immunoSEQ Assay, a bias-controlled multiplex PCR. The authors' analysis ran thus. The number of nucleated cells in each sample was estimated from the amplification of reference gene primers within the assay. To quantify the absolute abundance of each unique TCRbeta CDR3 rearrangement, sequence reads were collapsed and filtered. For each sample, productive Simpson clonality was calculated by taking the square root of Simpson's diversity index across productive rearrangements. As stored in TCRdb, this immuneACCESS dataset retains in-frame rearrangements with V and J assigned. A fraction of the clones does not appear; measured against another copy, unresolved V genes explain less than half of the discrepancy, and the remainder lacks a known reason. V, J and clone size are taken as reported in that table, and D and trimming were inferred from the DNA itself. The sample yields about 140,000 clones; roughly four fifths were counted once. More than 8.5% of the sample lies in the top ten.

The data originate from a study of blood T cell repertoires in COVID-19 (dated by TCRdb to 2020 to 2022). Concerning the study at large: Samples covering the acute and convalescent phases of COVID-19 were provided by collaborators in the United States, Italy and Spain. The prospective study material was composed of cDNA or gDNA derived from T cells, B-cell-depleted T cells, or PBMCs. The dataset comprised deeply sampled blood TCRbeta repertoires from subjects exposed to, actively infected with, or recovered from COVID-19. The repertoires were made available in a free public database intended to serve as a resource for research on the immune response to SARS-CoV-2. Samples came from the ongoing ImmuneRACE study (first 160 participants) plus 1,254 subjects from 6 global collaborators. Nearly every sample came with metadata listing a de-identified subject ID, COVID-19 status, age in years and sex. HLA class I and class II types, where available, came from metadata supplied by the sample provider rather than from assay-based typing. Overall study outcomes, separate from this receptor: The amount of clinical and demographic metadata varied by source and participant and was provided uncurated.

The germline V gene gives CDR1 as SGHNT and CDR2 as YENEEA. The CDR3 holds 14 amino acids from the cysteine to the phenylalanine. Only the CDR3 DNA stays, 42 bases, in frame from base 1. Relative to germline, V is 2 bases shorter and J is 8 bases shorter, with 13 bases between their ends. Each collaborating institution followed its own protocols to collect whole blood in K2EDTA tubes. For TCRbeta analysis, collaborators shipped samples as frozen whole blood, isolated PBMCs, or DNA extracted from either of those sample types. Here the chain combines TRBV11-3 and TRBJ2-1, with a tentative D gene TRBD2 over 6 matching bases. The source is a woman aged 45 to 65 with active or convalescent COVID-19. Sequenced material: peripheral blood. Read as DNA, the sequence is TGTGCCAGCAGCTTAAACGCGGGGACGGATGAGCAGTTCTTC. The translation is CASSLNAGTDEQFF.